Shown below are 2 T cell receptor beta chains from a single sample sequenced in a study of T cell repertoires in cytomegalovirus infection. TCRdb called the reads again in MiXCR, with one record for every CDR3 protein. The sample holds around 280,000 distinct CDR3 sequences, around 9.1% seen once. The sequencing input was PBMCs. These receptors all come from a human donor in good health (CMV status not recorded). Some clones in this sample may be carry-over from other donors' samples.

At least ten counts were recorded for this clonotype. The chain has TRBV29-1 and TRBJ2-7; D possibly corresponds to TRBD1 (6 bases). V lost 4 bases and J lost 2, with 9 bases in between. CDR3 length: 12 amino acids. Per the germline V gene, CDR1 is SQVTM and CDR2 is ANQGSEA. The CDR3 spells CSVAQGTYEQYF. CDR3 in DNA: TGCAGCGTTGCACAGGGTACCTACGAGCAGTACTTC.

In its sample, this clonotype was seen many times. This chain joins TRBV10-3 and TRBJ2-1; 13 positions agree with TRBD2. CDR3 size: 16 residues. The J segment lost 6 bases and the V segment lost 6 bases, leaving 8 bases of the junction unmatched. Germline V gene lookup returns CDR1 ENHRY and CDR2 SYGVKD. CDR3 bases: TGTGCCATCAGGGGGGGACTAGCGGGAACTACCAATGAGCAGTTCTTC. This sequence encodes CAIRGGLAGTTNEQFF.